The 12 T cell receptor beta chains reported below all come from one sample, sequenced in a study of T cell changes during pregnancy in multiple sclerosis. TCRdb keeps only in-frame clones here, not all; method: immunoSEQ multiplex PCR. The table records roughly 39,000 clones, approximately 91% of them present only once. Sequenced input: PBMCs (not recorded whether the cells were cultured). The receptors stem from a female donor with multiple sclerosis, enrolled in a pregnancy study.

This CDR3 reads CASSPYLSDEQFF. As DNA, the CDR3 is TGTGCCAGCAGCCCCTACCTTTCCGATGAGCAGTTCTTC. The chain combines TRBV7-2 with TRBJ2-1, with D uncertain. V lost 5 bases and J 8 bases, leaving 13 bases between the germline ends. The CDR3 loop spans 13 amino acids. Germline values: CDR1 SGHTA, CDR2 FQGNSA.

The chain combines TRBV29-1 with TRBJ2-5, with 13 bases matching TRBD2. This CDR3 is 15 amino acids long. CDR1 and CDR2 (germline): SQVTM, ANQGSEA. J was trimmed by 3 bases and V by 4 bases; bases with no gene match: 5. This CDR3 reads CSVAGTSGTEETQYF. The CDR3 nucleotides read TGCAGCGTTGCCGGGACTAGCGGGACGGAAGAGACCCAGTACTTC.

V and J are TRBV19 and TRBJ2-3; D remains ambiguous. Germline loops: CDR1 LNHDA, CDR2 SQIVND (reference sequence). The CDR3 runs 12 residues. Trimming took 5 bases from V and 0 from J, leaving 3 bases between them. The CDR3 DNA is TGTGCCAGTAGTCTAAGCACAGATACGCAGTATTTT. This translates into CASSLSTDTQYF. The full variable domain, in which reference TRBV19 and TRBJ2-3 provide the parts outside the CDR3, is DGGITQSPKYLFRKEGQNVTLSCEQNLNHDAMYWYRQDPGQGLRLIYYSQIVNDFQKGDIAEGYSVSREKKESFPLTVTSAQKNPTAFYLCASSLSTDTQYFGPGTRLTVL.

The V gene is TRBV7-2, the J gene TRBJ2-3; D tentatively reads TRBD1 or TRBD2 (5 bases each). In germline, CDR1 is SGHTA, CDR2 FQGNSA. V was cut by 3 bases and J by 2 bases, with 15 bases left in between. CDR3 length equals 16 residues. CDR3 nucleotide sequence: TGTGCCAGCAGCTTGCAGGCTGGGGGTAACACAGATACGCAGTATTTT. This encodes CASSLQAGGNTDTQYF.

V gene TRBV7-2 combines with J gene TRBJ2-1, with 10 bases aligning to TRBD1. This CDR3 spans 16 amino acids. Losses at the gene ends were 4 bases for V and 1 base for J; bases not matched to a gene: 4. In germline, CDR1 is SGHTA, CDR2 FQGNSA. The CDR3 protein is CASSYGTGASYNEQFF. CDR3 in DNA: TGTGCCAGCAGCTATGGGACAGGGGCATCCTACAATGAGCAGTTCTTC.

This chain connects TRBV4-2 to TRBJ2-7; possible D gene TRBD2, 6 bases. The CDR3 spans 18 residues. Germline lookup yields CDR1 LGHNA and CDR2 YNFKEQ. V gave up 1 base and J gave up 0 bases, with 19 bases separating them. CDR3: CASSQVVSGPGYSYEQYF. In DNA form, the CDR3 reads TGTGCCAGCAGCCAAGTGGTTAGCGGACCCGGCTACTCCTACGAGCAGTACTTC.

The chain joins TRBV7-9 to TRBJ2-7; 8 bases are a match to TRBD1. CDR3 length: 14 residues. V lost 3 bases and J lost 7; bases outside the gene matches: 8. Per germline, CDR1 SEHNR and CDR2 FQNEAQ (reference sequence). Here the CDR3 DNA reads TGTGCCAGCAGCTTCTCCCAGGGGGCGAGGGAGCAGTACTTC. This gives the protein CASSFSQGAREQYF.

The chain joins TRBV19 to TRBJ1-3; the D is unclear. The length of the CDR3 is 14 residues. From germline, CDR1 is LNHDA and CDR2 SQIVND (reference sequence). V was clipped by 3 bases and J by 0 bases, with 6 bases between them. The CDR3 DNA sequence: TGTGCCAGTAGTATTGGATCCTCTGGAAACACCATATATTTT. Its protein product is CASSIGSSGNTIYF.

The chain joins TRBV18 to TRBJ1-5; 7 bases match TRBD1. CDR1 and CDR2 from the germline V gene are KGHSH and LQKENI. The CDR3 is made up of 15 amino acids. V was pared by 3 bases and J by 2 bases, with 4 bases of the junction left unmatched. The CDR3 reads CASSPTGTGNQPQHF. In DNA form, the CDR3 reads TGTGCCAGCTCACCTACCGGGACAGGCAATCAGCCCCAGCATTTT.

The chain combines TRBV4-3 with TRBJ1-2; D perhaps matches TRBD1 (6 bases). The CDR3 consists of 18 residues. Germline CDR1 LGHNA, CDR2 YSLEER. The V end lost 1 base, the J end lost 0 bases, and 18 bases lay between the germline ends. The CDR3, as DNA: TGCGCCAGCAGCCAAGTGGAAGATACAGGGAAGTCTAACTATGGCTACACCTTC. The encoded protein is CASSQVEDTGKSNYGYTF.

The chain uses TRBV28 and TRBJ2-3, with D perhaps TRBD1 (7 bases). V shed 6 bases and J shed 4 bases, with 14 bases lying between them. The V gene's germline CDR1 is MDHEN and CDR2 SYDVKM. This CDR3 has 14 amino acids. The CDR3 nucleotides read TGTGCCAGCAGCCTCCAGGGGGGCCCAGATACGCAGTATTTT. Residues: CASSLQGGPDTQYF. The full variable domain, in which reference TRBV28 and TRBJ2-3 provide the parts outside the CDR3, is DVKVTQSSRYLVKRTGEKVFLECVQDMDHENMFWYRQDPGLGLRLIYFSYDVKMKEKGDIPEGYSVSREKKERFSLILESASTNQTSMYLCASSLQGGPDTQYFGPGTRLTVL.

The rearrangement links TRBV6-5 to TRBJ1-1; TRBD1 might be the D (6 bases). Germline V gene lookup returns CDR1 MNHEY and CDR2 SVGAGI. CDR3 size: 16 residues. V was clipped by 2 bases and J by 3 bases, with 16 bases between them. The CDR3 spells CASSYSQGLRDTEAFF. CDR3 DNA sequence: TGTGCCAGCAGTTACAGTCAGGGGTTGAGGGACACTGAAGCTTTCTTT.